The present T cell receptor beta chain was sequenced within a study of blood T cell repertoires in COVID-19. Participants came from fewer than 25 US areas, aged roughly 18 to 95 years. Sequencing was performed with immunoSEQ multiplex PCR; in TCRdb, only in-frame clones are kept and a portion is missing. Among 350,000 to 450,000 clones listed, around four fifths were seen once. CDR1 and CDR2 from the germline V gene are SGHRS and YFSETQ. The junction had 2 bases not matched to a gene; V was cut back by 1 base and J by 0 bases. This CDR3 comprises 16 residues. This TCR came from a woman aged 45 to 65 who had recovered from COVID-19. Sequences were obtained from PBMCs or T cells enriched from blood (not recorded which). The V gene is TRBV5-1, the J gene TRBJ1-4; 8 bases fit TRBD1. In DNA, the CDR3 is TGCGCCAGCAGCTTGCGGGGACAGGCAACTAATGAAAAACTGTTTTTT. Translating gives CASSLRGQATNEKLFF.